This T cell receptor beta chain was retrieved from a study of blood T cell repertoires in COVID-19. The V segment lost 3 bases and the J segment 4 bases; nucleotides outside the gene matches: 1. Germline assignment: CDR1 MNHNS and CDR2 SASEGT. This CDR3 has 13 residues. Clones were read by immunoSEQ multiplex PCR, and TCRdb kept only the in-frame ones, dropping some. The sample consists of 110,000 to 150,000 clones, approximately 78% of them appearing once. The sequenced material came from peripheral blood. This receptor was identified in a woman older than 75 with acute or convalescent COVID-19. This chain uses TRBV6-1 with TRBJ1-1; 8 positions match TRBD1. CDR3 sequence: CASSDDRGTEAFF. The CDR3 DNA reads TGTGCCAGCAGTGACGACAGGGGCACTGAAGCTTTCTTT.